A single sample is the source of the 15 T cell receptor beta chains below, sequenced in a study of blood T cell repertoires in COVID-19. Sequenced by immunoSEQ multiplex PCR; TCRdb stores in-frame clones only, minus some. The data contain 200,000 to 250,000 clones, around 86% of them singletons. Material: peripheral blood. These receptors were collected from a woman over 75 with COVID-19, enrolled during active disease.

This sequence joins TRBV2 and TRBJ2-1; 10 bases map to TRBD1. V gave up 6 bases and J gave up 6 bases; unmatched junction bases: 8. Germline V CDR1 and CDR2: SNHLY, FYNNEI. There are 15 residues in the CDR3. The CDR3 loop reads CASRRMDRGGNEQFF. DNA of the CDR3: TGTGCCAGCAGGAGGATGGACAGGGGGGGCAATGAGCAGTTCTTC.

This sequence joins TRBV14 and TRBJ1-2; D ambiguous. The V and J ends lost 1 base and 8 bases respectively, with 11 bases between them. This CDR3 region has 13 residues. Germline V CDR1 and CDR2: SGHDN, FVKESK. The CDR3 DNA reads as TGTGCCAGCAGCCAAGCGCCCCTGGGCGGCTACACCTTC. It encodes CASSQAPLGGYTF.

This chain uses TRBV6-2 or TRBV6-3 with TRBJ1-1; 7 bases fit TRBD1. The CDR3 runs 13 residues. CDR1 and CDR2 from the germline V gene are MNHEY and SVGEGT. J lost 5 bases, V lost 2 bases, and 2 bases had no gene match. The CDR3 loop is CASSYTDRTEAFF. The DNA of the CDR3 is TGTGCCAGCAGTTACACGGACAGGACTGAAGCTTTCTTT.

The chain combines TRBV18 with TRBJ1-2; TRBD1 matches 10 bases. Germline-derived CDR1 and CDR2 are KGHSH and LQKENI. Losses at the gene ends were 3 bases for V and 3 bases for J; bases not matched to a gene: 10. The CDR3 has 17 residues. The CDR3 DNA reads as TGTGCCAGCTCACCCGCTTTAACCGGGACAGGGGACTATGGCTACACCTTC. Translating it yields CASSPALTGTGDYGYTF.

This clone was recorded only once. The chain recombines TRBV30 with TRBJ1-1, with a tentative D call TRBD1 (5 bases). CDR1 is GTSNPN, CDR2 SVGIG, per germline (reference sequence). The CDR3 has 13 residues. V lost 3 bases and J 4 bases, leaving 12 bases between the germline ends. The CDR3 DNA reads as TGTGCCTGGAGCCTCTCACAGGCCACTGAAGCTTTCTTT. It codes for CAWSLSQATEAFF.

The CDR3 bases are TGTGCCAGCACCTACAGGGTGGGTTCACCCCTCCACTTT. Translating it yields CASTYRVGSPLHF. The chain has TRBV3-1 (or the pseudogene TRBV3-2) and TRBJ1-6, with D possibly matching TRBD1 (6 bases). The germline CDR1 and CDR2 sequences are LGHDT and YNNKEL (reference sequence). Trimming pared 7 bases from V and 9 bases from J, leaving 13 bases between. The CDR3 is 13 residues long.

The chain links TRBV9 to TRBJ2-7; D perhaps matches TRBD1 (5 bases). Germline V gene data show CDR1 as SGDLS and CDR2 as YYNGEE. V shed 0 bases and J shed 1 base, with 5 bases lying between them. The CDR3 has 13 residues. The CDR3 protein is CASSVGQSYEQYF. Written as DNA, the CDR3 is TGTGCCAGCAGCGTAGGACAGTCCTACGAGCAGTACTTC.

The J gene is TRBJ2-1, the V gene TRBV5-6; the match to TRBD2 covers 9 bases. CDR3 length equals 18 residues. The ends lost 1 base at V and 4 bases at J; junction bases unmatched: 12. Germline lookup yields CDR1 SGHDT and CDR2 YYEEEE. CDR3 coding DNA: TGTGCCAGCAGCTTGAGGTTGGGAGCGGGAGGCGGGTACAATGAGCAGTTCTTC. It is translated as CASSLRLGAGGGYNEQFF.

V usage is TRBV5-6 and J usage is TRBJ2-7; 8 positions agree with TRBD1. V dropped 4 bases and J dropped 5; count of bases not matched to a gene: 5. This CDR3 has 13 amino acids. Germline CDR1 reads SGHDT; CDR2 reads YYEEEE. The CDR3 nucleotides are TGTGCCAGCAGCGCGGACAGGGCCCACGAGCAGTACTTC. It codes for CASSADRAHEQYF. Together with reference TRBV5-6 and TRBJ2-7, the CDR3 gives the full variable domain: DAGVTQSPTHLIKTRGQQVTLRCSPKSGHDTVSWYQQALGQGPQFIFQYYEEEERQRGNFPDRFSGHQFPNYSSELNVNALLLGDSALYLCASSADRAHEQYFGPGTRLTVT.

This rearrangement joins TRBV4-1 to TRBJ2-1, with 11 bases matching TRBD1. CDR3 size: 16 residues. V trimming: 2 bases; J trimming: 5 bases; junction bases outside the gene matches: 5. Germline CDR1 reads MGHRA; CDR2 reads YSYEKL. Written as DNA, the CDR3 is TGCGCCAGCAGCCAACCCCGGGACAGGGGGAACAATGAGCAGTTCTTC. It encodes CASSQPRDRGNNEQFF.

The chain uses TRBV3-1 (or the pseudogene TRBV3-2) and TRBJ2-7, with TRBD2 matching 10 bases. This CDR3 comprises 16 residues. The germline V gene encodes CDR1 LGHDT and CDR2 YNNKEL (reference sequence). The junction had 8 bases not matched to a gene; V was cut back by 3 bases and J by 3 bases. Written as DNA, the CDR3 is TGTGCCAGCAGCCAGTTCCCTAGCGGGGGAGTCTACGAGCAGTACTTC. This gives the protein CASSQFPSGGVYEQYF.

The V and J genes are TRBV7-9 and TRBJ1-1, with 9 positions matching TRBD1. Losses at the gene ends were 5 bases for V and 4 bases for J; bases not matched to a gene: 11. CDR3 length: 16 amino acids. CDR1 is SEHNR and CDR2 is FQNEAQ in the germline V gene (reference sequence). The CDR3 nucleotides are TGTGCCAGCAGCCGGGTCGGTGGACAGGGGAGCACTGAAGCTTTCTTT. This gives the protein CASSRVGGQGSTEAFF. Using reference TRBV7-9 and TRBJ1-1 for the parts outside the CDR3, the full variable domain is DTGVSQNPRHKITKRGQNVTFRCDPISEHNRLYWYRQTLGQGPEFLTYFQNEAQLEKSRLLSDRFSAERPKGSFSTLEIQRTEQGDSAMYLCASSRVGGQGSTEAFFGQGTRLTVV.

The rearrangement joins TRBV5-1 to TRBJ2-1; tentatively, D is TRBD2 (6 bases). V shed 5 bases and J shed 7 bases, with 13 bases lying between them. Germline V CDR1 and CDR2: SGHRS, YFSETQ. The CDR3 contains 13 residues. The CDR3 DNA reads TGCGCCAGCAGAGACCTACGGGGGAATGAGCAGTTCTTC. Amino acids: CASRDLRGNEQFF.

The chain employs TRBV5-1 and TRBJ1-3; 8 bases align to TRBD1. The CDR3 runs 18 residues. Germline V gives CDR1 SGHRS, CDR2 YFSETQ. After removal of 4 bases from V and 1 base from J, the junction contained 13 bases not matched to a gene. This CDR3 is CASSRSGQGTYSGNTIYF. The CDR3 region has the DNA TGCGCCAGCAGCCGAAGTGGACAGGGTACCTATTCTGGAAACACCATATATTTT. Together with reference TRBV5-1 and TRBJ1-3, the CDR3 gives the full variable domain: KAGVTQTPRYLIKTRGQQVTLSCSPISGHRSVSWYQQTPGQGLQFLFEYFSETQRNKGNFPGRFSGRQFSNSRSEMNVSTLELGDSALYLCASSRSGQGTYSGNTIYFGEGSWLTVV.

The table lists this clone with a few counts. This chain connects TRBV6-4 to TRBJ1-5, with TRBD1 identical over 10 bases. Germline CDR1 is MRHNA and CDR2 is SNTAGT. This CDR3 has 12 residues. With V trimmed by 2 bases and J by 12 bases, 1 base remained unmatched. This chain's CDR3 is CASSDGTGVQHF. In DNA, the CDR3 is TGTGCCAGCAGTGACGGGACAGGGGTCCAGCATTTT.